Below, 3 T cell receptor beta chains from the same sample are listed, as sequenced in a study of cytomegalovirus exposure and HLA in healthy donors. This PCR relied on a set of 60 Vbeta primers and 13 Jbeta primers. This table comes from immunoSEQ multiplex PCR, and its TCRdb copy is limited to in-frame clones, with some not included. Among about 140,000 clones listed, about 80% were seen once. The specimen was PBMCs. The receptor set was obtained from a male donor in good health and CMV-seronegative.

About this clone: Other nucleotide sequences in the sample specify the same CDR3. CDR3 coding DNA: TGTGCCAGCAGTGACACAGGGTTGGCCACTGAAGCTTTCTTT. Translation: CASSDTGLATEAFF. V gene TRBV28 combines with J gene TRBJ1-1; tentatively, D is TRBD1 (6 bases). The CDR3 is 14 residues long. CDR1 and CDR2 (germline): MDHEN, SYDVKM. V was clipped by 5 bases and J by 4 bases, with 14 bases between them. The whole variable domain, remainder taken from reference TRBV28 and TRBJ1-1, is DVKVTQSSRYLVKRTGEKVFLECVQDMDHENMFWYRQDPGLGLRLIYFSYDVKMKEKGDIPEGYSVSREKKERFSLILESASTNQTSMYLCASSDTGLATEAFFGQGTRLTVV.

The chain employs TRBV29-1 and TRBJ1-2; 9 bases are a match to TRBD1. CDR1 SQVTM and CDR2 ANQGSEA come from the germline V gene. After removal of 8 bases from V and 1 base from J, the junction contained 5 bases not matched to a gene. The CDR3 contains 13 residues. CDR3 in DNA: TGCAGCACCCGGGACAGGGATAACTATGGCTACACCTTC. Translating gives CSTRDRDNYGYTF.

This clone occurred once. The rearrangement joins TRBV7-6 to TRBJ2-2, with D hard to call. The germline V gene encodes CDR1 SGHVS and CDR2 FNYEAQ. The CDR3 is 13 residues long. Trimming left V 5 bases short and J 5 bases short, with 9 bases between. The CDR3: CASSPSSTGELFF. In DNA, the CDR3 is TGTGCCAGCAGCCCCAGTTCAACCGGGGAGCTGTTTTTT.